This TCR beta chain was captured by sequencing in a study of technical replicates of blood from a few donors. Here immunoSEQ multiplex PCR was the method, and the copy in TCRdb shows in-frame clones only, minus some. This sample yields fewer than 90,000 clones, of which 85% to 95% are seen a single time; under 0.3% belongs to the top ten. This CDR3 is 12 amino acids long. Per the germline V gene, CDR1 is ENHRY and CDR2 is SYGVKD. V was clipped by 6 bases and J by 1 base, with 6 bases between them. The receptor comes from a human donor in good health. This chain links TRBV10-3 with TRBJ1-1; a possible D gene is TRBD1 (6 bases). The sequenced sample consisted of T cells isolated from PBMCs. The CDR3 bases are TGTGCCATCAGGGGACAGAACACTGAAGCTTTCTTT. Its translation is CAIRGQNTEAFF.